Below, 6 T cell receptor beta chains from the same sample are listed, as sequenced in a study of CD8 T cells in Susac syndrome. An amount of RNA that ranged from roughly 0.45 to 1 ug was reverse transcribed with random hexamers. Each CDR3 protein is one row after TCRdb ran MiXCR on the immunoSEQ multiplex PCR reads. The sample has tens of thousands of distinct CDR3 sequences; 90% to 97% are singletons. Sequencing used CD8+ T cells from PBMCs. These receptors were taken from a human donor with Susac syndrome.

The gene calls are TRBV20-1 and TRBJ2-4; D remains ambiguous. The V end was cut by 5 bases, the J end by 1 base, with 9 bases between. The V gene's germline CDR1 is DFQATT and CDR2 SNEGSKA (reference sequence). This CDR3 is built from 13 residues. DNA of the CDR3: TGCAGTGCTTCCGGGTGGGCCAAAAACATTCAGTACTTC. It yields the protein CSASGWAKNIQYF.

The chain links TRBV19 to TRBJ2-7; D may match TRBD1 or TRBD2 (5 bases each). CDR3 length: 14 residues. V gave up 7 bases and J gave up 5 bases, with 18 bases separating them. Germline assignment: CDR1 LNHDA and CDR2 SQIVND (reference sequence). This chain's CDR3 is CASNTRGAKDEQYF. CDR3 DNA sequence: TGTGCCAGTAATACTCGGGGCGCGAAGGACGAGCAGTACTTC.

The gene calls are TRBV7-9 and TRBJ2-7; 7 bases agree with TRBD1. This CDR3 contains 13 residues. J lost 12 bases, V lost 5 bases, and 13 bases had no gene match. Germline V CDR1 and CDR2: SEHNR, FQNEAQ (reference sequence). In DNA form, the CDR3 reads TGTGCCAGCAGCCCAGGGACAGCTTCTCGTGGGTACTTC. This codes for CASSPGTASRGYF.

This clonotype was counted a single time. The rearrangement joins TRBV28 to TRBJ2-7; no clear D gene. The CDR3 is 16 amino acids. CDR1 and CDR2 (germline): MDHEN, SYDVKM. V dropped 1 base and J dropped 0 bases, with 13 bases sitting between them. The CDR3: CASSLFPTLPSYEQYF. The CDR3 coding sequence is TGTGCCAGCAGTTTATTCCCGACCCTCCCCTCCTACGAGCAGTACTTC.

This clonotype was recorded once. The CDR3, as DNA: TGTGCCAGCAGCCAAGATAGGGGTGACCCGAGGACAGGAAGGACCGGGGAGCTGTTTTTT. Amino acids: CASSQDRGDPRTGRTGELFF. This sequence joins TRBV3-1 and TRBJ2-2, with TRBD1 identical over 7 bases. This CDR3 comprises 20 residues. With 0 bases clipped from V and 5 bases from J, the junction kept 18 bases outside the gene matches. From germline, CDR1 is LGHDT and CDR2 YNNKEL (reference sequence).

The chain combines TRBV7-6 with TRBJ1-6, with TRBD1 matching over 7 bases. Germline V gives CDR1 SGHVS, CDR2 FNYEAQ. V was clipped by 8 bases and J by 3 bases; unmatched bases: 4. The CDR3 is made up of 14 amino acids. The CDR3 nucleotides are TGTGCCAGCGCGGGACAGTACTATAATTCACCCCTCCACTTT. This encodes CASAGQYYNSPLHF.